This T cell receptor beta chain appears in the sequencing data of a study of human T cells and chemical hapten exposure. Broader study findings: TCRs above 1 in 1000 frequency stayed constant with DPC sensitization.

Time point specified: healthy volunteer bleed at 2 weeks. From whole blood left unfractionated, total RNA was extracted. This clonotype occurred a few times. Its target is not known. Separate cDNA molecules received unique molecular identifiers, which the library attached to them. Source study methods: Sample TCR totals centred on a median of around 95,000, ranging about 20,000 to 700,000. MiXCR, applied by TCRdb to the RACE reads, yields one record per CDR3 protein. The V and J calls here are based on TCRdb, not the publication. Here the sample spans around 130,000 distinct CDR3 sequences, approximately 8.3% being singletons. This CDR3 has 13 residues. CDR1 and CDR2 (germline): SGHDN, FVKESK. Trimming shortened V by 6 bases and J by 8 bases, and 16 bases separated the two germline ends.

Sequenced input: whole blood. This chain links TRBV14 with TRBJ2-5, with a weak D call TRBD1 (6 bases). The clonotype originates from a male donor in good health. Some clones in this sample may be carry-over from other donors' samples. For the CDR3, the DNA is TGTGCCAGCAGGGGGGCAGCCTGGGACACCCAGTACTTC. Its translation: CASRGAAWDTQYF.